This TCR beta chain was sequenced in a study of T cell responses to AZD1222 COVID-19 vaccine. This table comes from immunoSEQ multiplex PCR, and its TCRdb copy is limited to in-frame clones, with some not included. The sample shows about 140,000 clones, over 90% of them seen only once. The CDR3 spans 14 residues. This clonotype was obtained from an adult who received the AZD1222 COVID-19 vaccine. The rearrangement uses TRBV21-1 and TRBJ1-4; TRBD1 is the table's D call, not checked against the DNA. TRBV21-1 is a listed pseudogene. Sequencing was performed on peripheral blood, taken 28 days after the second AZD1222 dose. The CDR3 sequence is CASSLRGANEKLFF. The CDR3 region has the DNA TGTGCCAGCAGCCTCAGGGGGGCTAATGAAAAACTGTTTTTT.